These 25 T cell receptor beta chains were all obtained from the same sample, sequenced in a study of T cell clonotyping in hematopoietic cell transplantation. Profiling relied on immunoSEQ multiplex PCR, and the TCRdb table lists in-frame clones only, not all of them. The sample lists about 41,000 clones, 95% occurring once. Specimen: peripheral blood mononuclear cells. All receptors derive from a man aged 25 to 40 in good health. Some clones in this sample may be carry-over from other donors' samples.

This chain links TRBV7-2 with TRBJ2-2, with D perhaps matching TRBD1 or TRBD2 (5 bases each). V dropped 5 bases and J dropped 5 bases, with 12 bases sitting between them. Germline V gene data show CDR1 as SGHTA and CDR2 as FQGNSA. The CDR3 runs to 14 residues. CDR3 nucleotides: TGTGCCAGCAGCCTCGGGACGGCTACCGGGGAGCTGTTTTTT. Protein sequence: CASSLGTATGELFF.

About this clone: One junction end does not reproduce the germline sequence, and a read error may be involved. This chain links TRBV14 with TRBJ1-2; D gene ambiguous. Germline CDR1 is SGHDN and CDR2 is FVKESK. The CDR3 runs 13 residues. The CDR3 protein is CASSQVGRTHLAF. CDR3 sequence (DNA): TGTGCCAGCAGCCAAGTAGGCAGGACCCATCTCGCCTTC. The variable domain in full, completed from reference TRBV14 and TRBJ1-2, reads EAGVTQFPSHSVIEKGQTVTLRCDPISGHDNLYWYRRVMGKEIKFLLHFVKESKQDESGMPNNRFLAERTGGTYSTLKVQPAELEDSGVYFCASSQVGRTHLAFGSGTRLTVV.

The chain is built from TRBV21-1 and TRBJ2-5; no check of the table's D call, TRBD2, against the DNA was made. TRBV21-1 is shown as a pseudogene. This CDR3 contains 13 residues. CDR3 nucleotide sequence: TGTGCCAGCAGCAAAGCCCGGGCTAGCGGGGGGTACTTC. It codes for CASSKARASGGYF.

This clone appeared a single time. This rearrangement joins TRBV4-3 to TRBJ2-3; 12 nucleotides match TRBD2. J lost 3 bases, V lost 0 bases, and 1 base had no gene match. Germline V gene sequence: CDR1 LGHNA, CDR2 YSLEER. The length of the CDR3 is 16 residues. The CDR3 nucleotides read TGCGCCAGCAGCCAAGAGGGGACTAGCGGGACAGATACGCAGTATTTT. Amino acids: CASSQEGTSGTDTQYF.

The chain is built from TRBV9 and TRBJ2-5; 11 positions agree with TRBD2. V shed 4 bases and J 4 bases; nucleotides not matched to a gene: 3. There are 14 residues in the CDR3. Germline V lookup: CDR1 SGDLS, CDR2 YYNGEE. The CDR3 DNA is TGTGCCAGCAGCCAAACTAGCGGGGGAGAGACCCAGTACTTC. It translates to CASSQTSGGETQYF.

The genes are TRBV6-1 and TRBJ1-1; TRBD1 might be the D (5 bases). Germline V gives CDR1 MNHNS, CDR2 SASEGT. The CDR3 runs 14 residues. Trimming cost V 8 bases and J 6 bases, with 19 bases left between them. The CDR3 region has the DNA TGTGCCAGCGCCTCTCGGGTGGGGCGGGCTGAAGCTTTCTTT. Translated, it gives CASASRVGRAEAFF.

The chain is built from TRBV14 and TRBJ1-1, with TRBD1 identical over 8 bases. Per germline, CDR1 SGHDN and CDR2 FVKESK. This CDR3 has 16 residues. V lost 0 bases, J lost 5 bases, and 8 bases stayed unmatched. CDR3 DNA sequence: TGTGCCAGCAGCCAAGATGGGGACAGGATAGGGACTGAAGCTTTCTTT. Amino acids: CASSQDGDRIGTEAFF.

The gene calls are TRBV5-1 and TRBJ2-2, with D perhaps given as TRBD1 or TRBD2 (6 bases each). Germline assignment: CDR1 SGHRS and CDR2 YFSETQ. V was shortened by 4 bases and J by 0 bases, with 10 bases between the two germline ends. This CDR3 contains 15 residues. In DNA form, the CDR3 reads TGCGCCAGCAGCCTGGAGGGGGCGAACACCGGGGAGCTGTTTTTT. Its protein product is CASSLEGANTGELFF.

The J gene is TRBJ2-7, the V gene TRBV27, with D perhaps being TRBD1 or TRBD2 (5 bases each). V dropped 5 bases and J dropped 2 bases, with 13 bases sitting between them. The CDR3 sequence is 14 residues long. Per the germline V gene, CDR1 is MNHEY and CDR2 is SMNVEV (reference sequence). CDR3 coding DNA: TGTGCCAGCAGTCTGGGGACGGAGACCTACGAGCAGTACTTC. Amino acid sequence: CASSLGTETYEQYF.

The chain uses TRBV25-1 and TRBJ2-1, with D uncertain. This CDR3 has 11 amino acids. The germline V gene has CDR1 MGHDK and CDR2 SYGVNS. V gave up 5 bases and J gave up 11 bases, with 10 bases separating them. The CDR3 spells CASSSYGQQFF. CDR3 bases: TGTGCCAGCAGTAGTTACGGTCAGCAGTTCTTC.

V and J are TRBV14 and TRBJ2-3; D remains unclear. V was cut by 1 base and J by 2 bases, with 4 bases left in between. The CDR3 consists of 13 residues. CDR1 and CDR2 (germline): SGHDN, FVKESK. The CDR3 loop is CASSQVPTDTQYF. The CDR3 nucleotides are TGTGCCAGCAGCCAAGTCCCCACAGATACGCAGTATTTT.

The rearrangement joins TRBV5-4 to TRBJ1-1, with TRBD1 matching 7 bases. The V gene's germline CDR1 is SGHNT and CDR2 YYREEE (reference sequence). This CDR3 spans 15 amino acids. Trimming at V came to 3 bases and at J to 0 bases, leaving 5 bases not matched to a gene. This CDR3 is CASSSDRDLNTEAFF. Written as DNA, the CDR3 is TGTGCCAGCAGCTCTGACAGGGACCTGAACACTGAAGCTTTCTTT.

The V gene is TRBV4-2, the J gene TRBJ2-7; D gene uncertain. Germline CDR1 reads LGHNA; CDR2 reads YNFKEQ. V lost 1 base and J 3 bases, leaving 13 bases between the germline ends. CDR3 length: 15 residues. DNA for the CDR3: TGTGCCAGCAGCCAAGTTTACTCCAGGAACTACGAGCAGTACTTC. This codes for CASSQVYSRNYEQYF.

J is TRBJ1-1 and V is TRBV7-3; D not certain. V was clipped by 6 bases and J by 7 bases, with 18 bases between them. The CDR3 sequence is 14 residues long. In germline, CDR1 is SGHTA, CDR2 FQGTGA. In DNA, the CDR3 is TGTGCCAGCAGACGTGATAGGGAGAAGGGTGAAGCTTTCTTT. It translates to CASRRDREKGEAFF. Looking up the rest from reference TRBV7-3 and TRBJ1-1 gives the full variable domain: GAGVSQTPSNKVTEKGKYVELRCDPISGHTALYWYRQSLGQGPEFLIYFQGTGAADDSGLPNDRFFAVRPEGSVSTLKIQRTERGDSAVYLCASRRDREKGEAFFGQGTRLTVV.

This chain uses TRBV9 with TRBJ2-3; TRBD2 aligns across 9 bases. V shed 7 bases and J 6 bases; nucleotides not matched to a gene: 6. Germline V lookup: CDR1 SGDLS, CDR2 YYNGEE. The length of the CDR3 is 13 residues. In DNA, the CDR3 is TGTGCCAGCGGCGGGAGGGGTGGCGATACGCAGTATTTT. This translates into CASGGRGGDTQYF.

This sequence joins TRBV15 and TRBJ2-7; possibly TRBD1 for D (5 bases). The V end was cut by 0 bases, the J end by 5 bases, with 8 bases between. Germline V gene lookup returns CDR1 LNHNV and CDR2 YYDKDF (reference sequence). The CDR3 has 13 residues. CDR3 DNA: TGTGCCACCAGCAGAGATTGGGGCCACGAGCAGTACTTC. Amino acid sequence: CATSRDWGHEQYF.

This clone came up once. The chain recombines TRBV2 with TRBJ2-2; D call uncertain. CDR3 length: 15 amino acids. Germline CDR1 is SNHLY and CDR2 is FYNNEI. V lost 3 bases and J lost 0, with 8 bases in between. The CDR3 DNA sequence: TGTGCCAGCAGTGAGAGTACAGCGAACACCGGGGAGCTGTTTTTT. Translating gives CASSESTANTGELFF.

The rearrangement links TRBV6-1 to TRBJ1-1; perhaps TRBD1 as D (6 bases). The length of the CDR3 is 16 residues. Looked up from germline, CDR1 is MNHNS and CDR2 is SASEGT. Trimming took 4 bases from V and 1 from J, leaving 16 bases between them. CDR3 DNA: TGTGCCAGCAGTGCCCAGGGGAGGAAGACGAACACTGAAGCTTTCTTT. Its protein product is CASSAQGRKTNTEAFF.

In its sample, this clone ranks as medium-sized. J is TRBJ1-1 and V is TRBV6-5, with 8 bases matching TRBD1. The V and J ends lost 6 bases and 4 bases, in that order; junction bases with no gene match: 7. Germline values: CDR1 MNHEY, CDR2 SVGAGI. The CDR3 extends over 14 amino acids. CDR3 sequence reads: CASRAGGAGTEAFF. The CDR3 nucleotides are TGTGCCAGCAGAGCAGGGGGCGCCGGCACTGAAGCTTTCTTT.

The chain links TRBV5-1 to TRBJ2-5; D is unresolved. The germline gives CDR1 SGHRS, CDR2 YFSETQ. V was pared by 3 bases and J by 2 bases, with 14 bases between. The length of the CDR3 is 15 residues. CDR3 amino acids: CASSSTGRIQETQYF. For the CDR3, the DNA is TGCGCCAGCAGCTCGACCGGACGAATTCAAGAGACCCAGTACTTC.

This clone was observed once. The chain is built from TRBV7-2 and TRBJ2-7; D is unresolved. In germline, CDR1 is SGHTA, CDR2 FQGNSA. V was shortened by 3 bases and J by 1 base, with 1 base between the two germline ends. This CDR3 region has 11 residues. The CDR3 DNA reads TGTGCCAGCAGCTTGTCCTACGAGCAGTACTTC. Residues: CASSLSYEQYF.

V usage is TRBV6-6 and J usage is TRBJ2-3; 9 nucleotides agree with TRBD2. Trimming cost V 6 bases and J 6 bases; bases outside gene matches: 4. The CDR3 loop spans 13 amino acids. Germline CDR1 and CDR2: MNHNY and SVGAGI (reference sequence). In DNA form, the CDR3 reads TGTGCCAGCAGGGGGCTAGCGGGGGATACGCAGTATTTT. Amino acid sequence: CASRGLAGDTQYF.

The V and J genes are TRBV10-3 and TRBJ1-1; D is possibly TRBD1 (5 bases). Germline V gives CDR1 ENHRY, CDR2 SYGVKD. The CDR3 is 13 amino acids. Trimming removed 4 bases from V and 5 bases from J, with 11 bases in between. CDR3 in DNA: TGTGCCATCAGTGGGAACGAGGGGACTGAAGCTTTCTTT. As protein: CAISGNEGTEAFF.

The J gene is TRBJ2-7, the V gene TRBV7-3; TRBD2 matches at 14 bases. V lost 5 bases and J lost 7; bases outside the gene matches: 4. CDR3 length equals 14 residues. Germline assignment: CDR1 SGHTA and CDR2 FQGTGA. The CDR3 coding sequence is TGTGCCAGCAGCCCGACTAGCGGGGGGGCGGAGCAGTACTTC. Its protein is CASSPTSGGAEQYF.

CDR3 in amino acids: CAWSVRVRETQYF. The CDR3 DNA is TGTGCCTGGAGTGTACGAGTTCGAGAGACCCAGTACTTC. The V call is TRBV30, the J call TRBJ2-5; D remains ambiguous. The CDR3 has 13 amino acids. V was cut by 0 bases and J by 4 bases, with 9 bases left in between. Germline V gives CDR1 GTSNPN, CDR2 SVGIG (reference sequence). Complete variable domain (other parts from reference TRBV30 and TRBJ2-5): SQTIHQWPATLVQPVGSPLSLECTVEGTSNPNLYWYRQAAGRGLQLLFYSVGIGQISSEVPQNLSASRPQDRQFILSSKKLLLSDSGFYLCAWSVRVRETQYFGPGTRLLVL.